The clone carrying this T cell receptor beta chain has at least ten counts. The antigen is not known. The data originate from a study of T cells in Graves' hyperthyroidism and ophthalmopathy. Whole-study findings and limits: Appearing also in blood were most of the thyroid clonotypes expanded above 0.001.

The germline V gene encodes CDR1 SGHRS and CDR2 YFSETQ. The ends were cut back, 4 bases at V and 6 bases at J, with 17 bases in the middle. The CDR3 loop spans 15 amino acids. Those with hyperthyroidism were 18 to 65 years old, newly diagnosed, and ill for under 2 months. PBMCs were derived from 9.5 to 10 ml fresh peripheral blood. Amplified TCR beta CDR3 regions came from RNA transcripts. The HTBI primer set drove a first-round RT-PCR of the TCR CDR3. TCRdb reprocessed the multiplex PCR reads with MiXCR, giving one entry per CDR3 protein. The table shows about 360,000 distinct CDR3 sequences, with about 13% occurring only once.

This TCR was recovered from a young man with Graves' hyperthyroidism that later progressed to Graves' ophthalmopathy. The chain couples TRBV5-1 to TRBJ1-5; D is uncertain. The sample was blood. The CDR3 DNA reads as TGCGCCAGCAGCCTTGACGCCACACCGGGTCAGCCCCAGCATTTT. Its protein is CASSLDATPGQPQHF.